Listed below are T cell receptor beta chains from one sample, sequenced in a study of blood T cell repertoires in COVID-19. Repertoires were generated with immunoSEQ multiplex PCR, while TCRdb's copy carries only in-frame clones and drops some. The sample comprises about 68,000 clones, 80% to 90% of which are singletons, and less than 2.5% rests with the top ten. Sequenced input: peripheral blood. These TCRs come from a human donor in a cohort sampled during active COVID-19. Each CDR3 is given with its conserved first and last residue. The D gene is left open where the match is weak. A row's size may be missing; if present it is once, few, many or a size class.

- TRBJ1-1 - TRBV14 TGTGCCAGCAGTTCTTATACAGGGAAAGAAGCTTTCTTT CASSSYTGKEAFF
TRBD2 TRBJ2-3 - TRBV29-1 TGCAGCGTTGACGGCGCGGGAGACACAGATACGCAGTATTTT CSVDGAGDTDTQYF
TRBD2 TRBJ2-5 once TRBV7-3 TGTGCCAGCAGCTTAACGGGGACTAGCGGGAAAGAGACCCAGTACTTC CASSLTGTSGKETQYF
TRBD1 TRBJ1-4 - TRBV3-1/TRBV3-2 TGTGCCAGCAGCCAAGGGACAGGGGTTAATGAAAAACTGTTTTTT CASSQGTGVNEKLFF
- TRBJ1-4 - TRBV10-3 TGTGCCATCAGTGAGTCGAAAGACAGGCCCAATGAAAAACTGTTTTTT CAISESKDRPNEKLFF
- TRBJ2-5 - TRBV6-1 TGTGCCAGCAGTGCCGGGACAAGCACAACAGTCTGGGAGACCCAGTACTTC CASSAGTSTTVWETQYF
TRBD1 TRBJ1-2 - TRBV3-1/TRBV3-2 TGTGCCAGCAGCCAACCCTACAGGGGGCAAGGCTATGGCTACACCTTC CASSQPYRGQGYGYTF
- TRBJ1-5 - TRBV18 TGTGCCAGCTCACCCGAGGGGACATCGAATAGCAATCAGCCCCAGCATTTT CASSPEGTSNSNQPQHF
- TRBJ1-2 - TRBV7-9 TGTGCCAGCAGCGCGATCCGGGGTTTAAACTATGGCTACACCTTC CASSAIRGLNYGYTF
TRBD2 TRBJ2-2 medium-sized TRBV6-5 TGTGCCAGCAGCCTTGGACTAGCGGGAGCCGGGGAGCTGTTTTTT CASSLGLAGAGELFF
TRBD2 TRBJ2-3 - TRBV5-4 TGTGCCAGCAGCTTGGCGGGAGGTTCGGGCACAGATACGCAGTATTTT CASSLAGGSGTDTQYF
TRBD1 TRBJ1-1 - TRBV15 TGTGCCACCGGACAGGGCCTCATGAACACTGAAGCTTTCTTT CATGQGLMNTEAFF
TRBD1 TRBJ2-2 - TRBV3-1/TRBV3-2 TGTGCCAGCAGCCAAGGGCGTAGGACAGGTGGGAACACCGGGGAGCTGTTTTTT CASSQGRRTGGNTGELFF
TRBD2 TRBJ2-1 - TRBV5-1 TGCGCCAGCAGCTTGCGGACTAGCGGGGCAGGTTACAATGAGCAGTTCTTC CASSLRTSGAGYNEQFF
- TRBJ2-7 - TRBV5-6 TGTGCCAGCAGCTTGGCCTCTTTCGAGCAGTACTTC CASSLASFEQYF
TRBD1 TRBJ2-2 - TRBV18 TGTGCCAGCTCACCCGGACAGGGGACAAACGGGGAGCTGTTTTTT CASSPGQGTNGELFF
- TRBJ2-4 - TRBV3-1/TRBV3-2 TGTGCCAGCAGCGAGAGAAACATTCAGTACTTC CASSERNIQYF
TRBD2 TRBJ2-7 once TRBV5-1 TGCGCCAGCAGCCGTGGGGCTAGCGGGACTTTCGAGCAGTACTTC CASSRGASGTFEQYF
TRBD2 TRBJ2-7 once TRBV11-2 TGTGCCAGCAGCGAAGCGGGGGTCCCCTACGAGCAGTACTTC CASSEAGVPYEQYF
TRBD1 TRBJ2-2 - TRBV24-1 TGTGCCACCAGTGACCCCGGACAGGGCGAGACCGGGGAGCTGTTTTTT CATSDPGQGETGELFF
- TRBJ1-2 - TRBV11-1 TGTGCCAGCACCAAGAATCGGGGTCTTTCGGGAGGCTACACCTTC CASTKNRGLSGGYTF
TRBD2 TRBJ2-7 - TRBV19 TGTGCCAGTAGTAGGGCTAGCGGGAGGCTCGAGGGCTACGAGCAGTACTTC CASSRASGRLEGYEQYF
TRBD1 TRBJ1-1 - TRBV30 TGTGCCTGGAGCCCGGGACAGGAAGCTTTCTTT CAWSPGQEAFF
TRBD2 TRBJ2-3 - TRBV7-3 TGTGCCAGCAGCACTCGGACTAGTTTGGGGGATACGCAGTATTTT CASSTRTSLGDTQYF
TRBD2 TRBJ2-3 - TRBV5-1 TGCGCCAGCAGCTTTAGCGGGGTAAACACAGATACGCAGTATTTT CASSFSGVNTDTQYF
- TRBJ1-5 - TRBV19 TGTGCCAGCCTGCAAGGGGAGGGGCGCGTAACGCCGGGCCAGCATTTT CASLQGEGRVTPGQHF
TRBD1 TRBJ1-6 - TRBV25-1 TGTGCCAGCAGGGGGCCGGGACAGGGGTATTCACCCCTCCACTTT CASRGPGQGYSPLHF
TRBD1 TRBJ2-2 - TRBV6-6 TGTGCCAGCAGTCGCGTACCCTTCAGGGGGCTCGACACCGGGGAGCTGTTTTTT CASSRVPFRGLDTGELFF
TRBD1 TRBJ2-7 - TRBV2 TGTGCCAGCAGTGAAAGGGGGCTCGCTTTAGACGAGCAGTACTTC CASSERGLALDEQYF
TRBD2 TRBJ2-5 - TRBV27 TGTGCCAGCAGTTCCTCGCTAGCGGGGACCCAGTACTTC CASSSSLAGTQYF
TRBD1 TRBJ1-2 - TRBV11-2 TGTGCCAGCAGCTCCATCACAGGGGGCGCAAATGGCTACACCTTC CASSSITGGANGYTF
TRBD1 TRBJ2-5 - TRBV2 TGTGCCATCACGAGTCCGGGACAGGGAGAGACCCAGTACTTC CAITSPGQGETQYF
- TRBJ1-5 once TRBV9 TGTGCCAGCAGCGTAGGTCAGGGTAGCAATCAGCCCCAGCATTTT CASSVGQGSNQPQHF
TRBD2 TRBJ2-7 - TRBV6-4 TGTGCCAGCAGTGACTGCCTGACTAGCGCGGCGATGTACGAGCAGTACTTC CASSDCLTSAAMYEQYF
TRBD1 TRBJ2-1 - TRBV5-1 TGCGCCAGCAGCCCGGGACAGCTCTACAATGAGCAGTTCTTC CASSPGQLYNEQFF
TRBD1 TRBJ1-5 - TRBV2 TGTGCCAGCGGACAGGGGTTGTATCAGCCCCAGCATTTT CASGQGLYQPQHF
TRBD2 TRBJ2-1 - TRBV7-2 TGTGCCAGCAGCCAGGGGCTAGCGGGCAGCAATGAGCAGTTCTTC CASSQGLAGSNEQFF
TRBD1 TRBJ2-4 - TRBV14 TGTGCCAGCAGCCCACGGGACAGCTGGGCGGCCAAAAACATTCAGTACTTC CASSPRDSWAAKNIQYF
TRBD1 TRBJ1-2 - TRBV19 TGTGCCAGTAGTATTTTTTCCGGGACAGGGGACTATGGCTACACCTTC CASSIFSGTGDYGYTF
- TRBJ2-5 - TRBV7-3 TGTGCCAGCAGCTTAACGGGCAGCAAAGAGACCCAGTACTTC CASSLTGSKETQYF
TRBD2 TRBJ2-7 - TRBV27 TGTGCCAGCAGTTTTTACACTAGCGGGAGGGCCTTGCAGTACTTC CASSFYTSGRALQYF